What follows is one T cell receptor beta chain and its context. The antigen is not known. This entry is derived from a study of cytomegalovirus exposure and HLA in healthy donors. Findings and caveats of the study: In vitro confirmation showed three CMV-associated chains to be CMV antigen specific. As a later analysis showed, a missense DCLRE1C variant was linked to trimming of TCR beta V- and J-genes. A later analysis revealed that TCR association rates differed between HLA loci, peaking at DRB1 and bottoming out at HLA-C.

The PCR ran on 60 Vbeta and 13 Jbeta primers. Some clones are missing from TCRdb's copy, which holds only in-frame ones; the method was immunoSEQ multiplex PCR. The sample spans about 52,000 clones; the ten largest clones claim 10% to 15%. Trimming shortened V by 4 bases and J by 0 bases, and 10 bases separated the two germline ends. The germline gives CDR1 SNHLY, CDR2 FYNNEI. The CDR3 runs 15 residues. The sequence was obtained from a woman aged 60-70 years in good health and CMV-seropositive. This rearrangement joins TRBV2 to TRBJ1-3, with D perhaps TRBD1 (6 bases). The specimen was PBMCs. CDR3 nucleotides: TGTGCCAGCAGTGGAACAGGGTCCTCTGGAAACACCATATATTTT. Its translation is CASSGTGSSGNTIYF.